The 25 T cell receptor beta chains in this list originate from one sample, sequenced in a study of cytomegalovirus exposure and HLA in healthy donors. Use of 60 Vbeta and 13 Jbeta primers characterized the PCR. This table comes from immunoSEQ multiplex PCR, and its TCRdb copy is limited to in-frame clones, with some not included. The table includes 140,000 to 150,000 clones, just under 75% detected once. The sample comprised PBMCs. The receptors here all came from a young woman in good health and CMV-seronegative.

The chain carries TRBV29-1 and TRBJ1-6, with TRBD1 matching over 11 bases. This CDR3 is built from 15 residues. The V gene's germline CDR1 is SQVTM and CDR2 ANQGSEA. Here the CDR3 reads CSVLVGTGGNSPLHF. CDR3 in DNA: TGCAGTGTGCTGGTTGGGACAGGGGGTAATTCACCCCTCCACTTT.

V gene TRBV6-6 combines with J gene TRBJ1-2, with D possibly TRBD1 on 5 matching bases. In germline, CDR1 is MNHNY, CDR2 SVGAGI (reference sequence). The germline V and J ends were trimmed by 4 bases and 0 bases, with 12 bases remaining between them. The CDR3 is 15 amino acids. The CDR3 sequence is CASSSHDSPNYGYTF. The CDR3 coding sequence is TGTGCCAGCAGTTCTCATGACAGTCCTAACTATGGCTACACCTTC.

The chain uses TRBV27 and TRBJ2-3; unclear D gene. This CDR3 spans 11 amino acids. V was clipped by 7 bases and J by 4 bases, with 6 bases between them. CDR1 and CDR2 from the germline V gene are MNHEY and SMNVEV (reference sequence). The CDR3 reads CASTGSDTQYF. Written as DNA, the CDR3 is TGTGCCAGCACCGGGTCAGATACGCAGTATTTT.

The chain is built from TRBV7-2 and TRBJ2-5; no clear D. This CDR3 has 12 amino acids. Trimming took 4 bases from V and 0 from J, leaving 3 bases between them. CDR1 is SGHTA and CDR2 is FQGNSA in the germline V gene. DNA for the CDR3: TGTGCCAGCAGCTCAAACCAAGAGACCCAGTACTTC. Protein product: CASSSNQETQYF.

The chain is built from TRBV10-3 and TRBJ1-5, with TRBD1 as a possible D gene (5 bases). This CDR3 comprises 13 residues. Trimming shortened V by 11 bases and J by 5 bases, and 16 bases separated the two germline ends. From germline, CDR1 is ENHRY and CDR2 SYGVKD. For the CDR3, the DNA is TGTGCCTCGGCCGGGGGAGGTTATCAGCCCCAGCATTTT. Translating it yields CASAGGGYQPQHF.

The chain links TRBV10-3 to TRBJ2-3; D unclear. This CDR3 comprises 14 residues. The V gene lost 4 bases and the J gene lost 0 bases, with 8 bases spanning the gap. Germline CDR1 is ENHRY and CDR2 is SYGVKD. This CDR3 reads CAISASPSTDTQYF. CDR3 DNA: TGTGCCATCAGTGCGTCCCCGAGCACAGATACGCAGTATTTT.

The table lists this clone with a few counts. The V gene is TRBV28, the J gene TRBJ2-2, with 7 bases aligning to TRBD1. CDR3 length: 16 amino acids. V trimming: 5 bases; J trimming: 5 bases; junction bases outside the gene matches: 11. CDR1 and CDR2 (germline): MDHEN, SYDVKM. CDR3 nucleotides: TGTGCCAGCAGTCCACGGACAGGTTGGGAAACCGGGGAGCTGTTTTTT. The encoded protein is CASSPRTGWETGELFF.

The chain employs TRBV10-2 and TRBJ2-7; 10 nucleotides line up with TRBD2. The V gene end was trimmed by 7 bases and the J gene end by 6 bases; junction bases not matched to a gene: 18. The CDR3 length is 17 residues. In germline, CDR1 is WSHSY, CDR2 SAAADI. CDR3 nucleotide sequence: TGCGCCAGCAATCACCTAGCGGGAGTAAGACATTGGCGCGAGCAGTACGTC. Its protein product is CASNHLAGVRHWREQYV.

This chain links TRBV10-3 with TRBJ1-4; 8 bases agree with TRBD1. Trimming at V came to 2 bases and at J to 8 bases, leaving 4 bases not matched to a gene. CDR3 length: 14 residues. The germline gives CDR1 ENHRY, CDR2 SYGVKD. CDR3 nucleotides: TGTGCCATCAGTGAGGGACAGGGTGACGAAAAACTGTTTTTT. As protein: CAISEGQGDEKLFF.

The CDR3 is CASSKDVAGVRYNEQFF. The CDR3 DNA follows: TGTGCCAGCAGCAAAGATGTGGCGGGAGTTAGATACAATGAGCAGTTCTTC. This chain links TRBV21-1 with TRBJ2-1; TRBD2 is the table's D call, not checked against the DNA. TRBV21-1 is a known pseudogene. The CDR3 is 17 amino acids.

The chain uses TRBV6-6 and TRBJ2-1, with D tentatively TRBD1 (5 bases). The CDR3 runs to 14 residues. CDR1 and CDR2 (germline): MNHNY, SVGAGI (reference sequence). The V end lost 5 bases, the J end lost 8 bases, and 16 bases lay between the germline ends. The CDR3 sequence: CASSQGSRRDEQFF. The CDR3 nucleotides are TGTGCCAGCAGTCAGGGCTCCCGCCGCGATGAGCAGTTCTTC.

The rearrangement links TRBV9 to TRBJ1-4, with 10 bases that match TRBD1. The CDR3 is 16 residues long. The germline CDR1 and CDR2 sequences are SGDLS and YYNGEE. With V trimmed by 2 bases and J by 3 bases, 4 bases remained unmatched. The CDR3 loop reads CASSVGQGKANEKLFF. For the CDR3, the DNA is TGTGCCAGCAGCGTGGGACAGGGGAAGGCTAATGAAAAACTGTTTTTT.

This chain uses TRBV4-1 with TRBJ1-2; TRBD1 matches 7 bases. The CDR3 is made up of 15 amino acids. Germline V gene data show CDR1 as MGHRA and CDR2 as YSYEKL. The J segment lost 4 bases and the V segment lost 4 bases, leaving 9 bases of the junction unmatched. The CDR3 DNA reads as TGCGCCAGCAGCCCTCCGGGACAGCTATCCTATGGCTACACCTTC. Amino acids: CASSPPGQLSYGYTF.

V is TRBV6-5 and J is TRBJ1-2, with TRBD1 matching over 8 bases. The CDR3 has 11 amino acids. The V gene's germline CDR1 is MNHEY and CDR2 SVGAGI. V gave up 11 bases and J gave up 8 bases; unmatched junction bases: 7. CDR3 DNA: TGTGCCGCTCAGGGGGCGGACGGCTACACCTTC. Protein sequence: CAAQGADGYTF.

This clone was observed a few times. This chain connects TRBV6-1 to TRBJ1-2; 7 nucleotides match TRBD1. CDR1 is MNHNS, CDR2 SASEGT, per germline. The V gene end was trimmed by 8 bases and the J gene end by 4 bases; junction bases not matched to a gene: 4. The length of the CDR3 is 12 residues. The chain's CDR3 is CASLGQFYGYTF. DNA for the CDR3: TGTGCCAGCTTGGGACAGTTCTATGGCTACACCTTC.

The chain employs TRBV18 and TRBJ1-2; the match to TRBD1 covers 7 bases. V was pared by 2 bases and J by 4 bases, with 1 base of the junction left unmatched. Germline values: CDR1 KGHSH, CDR2 LQKENI. This CDR3 comprises 13 residues. CDR3 amino acids: CASSPRDSYGYTF. The CDR3 DNA follows: TGTGCCAGCTCACCAAGGGACAGCTATGGCTACACCTTC.

The CDR3 nucleotides are TGTGCCAGCAGCGCAACTAGCGGGGGGGCCCCGGACACCGGGGAGCTGTTTTTT. It codes for CASSATSGGAPDTGELFF. The chain is built from TRBV14 and TRBJ2-2, with 13 bases fitting TRBD2. This CDR3 contains 18 residues. Losses at the gene ends were 5 bases for V and 3 bases for J; bases not matched to a gene: 9. CDR1 and CDR2 from the germline V gene are SGHDN and FVKESK.

Here the CDR3 DNA reads TGTGCCATCAGTGTAGCGACCTGGAACTATGGCTACACCTTC. Translated, it gives CAISVATWNYGYTF. The chain is built from TRBV10-3 and TRBJ1-2; the D is unclear. In germline, CDR1 is ENHRY, CDR2 SYGVKD. CDR3 length: 14 amino acids. Trimming pared 4 bases from V and 2 bases from J, leaving 11 bases between.

This chain uses TRBV11-2 with TRBJ2-2, with 14 bases matching TRBD2. V lost 5 bases, J lost 4 bases, and 9 bases stayed unmatched. Germline CDR1 is SGHAT and CDR2 is FQNNGV. The CDR3 consists of 18 residues. The CDR3 protein is CASSARLAGGLGTGELFF. The CDR3 nucleotides are TGTGCCAGCAGCGCCCGACTAGCGGGAGGGTTGGGCACCGGGGAGCTGTTTTTT.

This clone was recorded a few times. The chain combines TRBV5-1 with TRBJ2-2, with TRBD2 matching over 8 bases. Germline CDR1 reads SGHRS; CDR2 reads YFSETQ. The ends lost 0 bases at V and 3 bases at J; junction bases unmatched: 4. CDR3 length equals 16 residues. CDR3 in DNA: TGCGCCAGCAGCTTGGTGGAGCGGGGGTACACCGGGGAGCTGTTTTTT. This encodes CASSLVERGYTGELFF.

This chain joins TRBV18 and TRBJ1-5, with TRBD1 matching 10 bases. Germline loops: CDR1 KGHSH, CDR2 LQKENI. CDR3 length: 15 amino acids. V trimming: 2 bases; J trimming: 5 bases; junction bases outside the gene matches: 3. CDR3 loop: CASSPIGTGDQPQHF. The CDR3 DNA follows: TGTGCCAGCTCACCAATCGGGACAGGGGATCAGCCCCAGCATTTT.

This clone turned up a few times. A junction boundary mismatches the germline segment, possibly from a read error. This chain connects TRBV10-3 to TRBJ2-3; D gene ambiguous. Per the germline V gene, CDR1 is ENHRY and CDR2 is SYGVKD. The CDR3 is 15 residues long. The CDR3 nucleotides read TGTGCCAGCAGTTACGGTGCCCCTAGCACAGATACGCAGTATTTT. Amino acid sequence: CASSYGAPSTDTQYF.

Only a few counts were recorded for this clone. The rearrangement joins TRBV29-1 to TRBJ2-4; D might be TRBD1 (7 bases). CDR3 length: 13 residues. Per the germline V gene, CDR1 is SQVTM and CDR2 is ANQGSEA. Trimming pared 3 bases from V and 6 bases from J, leaving 12 bases between. DNA of the CDR3: TGCAGCGTTGAGACAGGGAGGAGAAACATTCAGTACTTC. It codes for CSVETGRRNIQYF.

The CDR3 DNA reads as TGCAGCGTTGAGTGGGGGGACGGACGTACCGGGGAGCTGTTTTTT. This translates into CSVEWGDGRTGELFF. The chain carries TRBV29-1 and TRBJ2-2, with D perhaps TRBD2 (6 bases). Germline CDR1 and CDR2: SQVTM and ANQGSEA. Trimming took off 3 bases at V and 5 bases at J, with 16 bases between the two ends. The CDR3 totals 15 residues.

The chain carries TRBV7-2 and TRBJ2-3; possibly TRBD2 for D (5 bases). The CDR3 totals 15 residues. Germline CDR1 is SGHTA and CDR2 is FQGNSA. Trimming left V 2 bases short and J 6 bases short, with 15 bases between. CDR3 bases: TGTGCCAGCAGCTTATTCTCCCGGGAAGGGGATACGCAGTATTTT. It yields the protein CASSLFSREGDTQYF.